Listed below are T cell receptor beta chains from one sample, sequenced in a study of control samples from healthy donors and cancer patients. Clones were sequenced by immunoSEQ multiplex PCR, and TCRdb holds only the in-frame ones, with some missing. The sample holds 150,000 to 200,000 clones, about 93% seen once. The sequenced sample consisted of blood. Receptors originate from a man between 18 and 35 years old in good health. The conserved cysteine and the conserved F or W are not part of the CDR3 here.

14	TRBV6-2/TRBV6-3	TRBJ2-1	ASSYAPTGIYNEQF
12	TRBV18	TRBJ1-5	ASSGTGADQPQH
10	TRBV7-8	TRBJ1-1	ASSPRVTEAF
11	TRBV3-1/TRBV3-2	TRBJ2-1	ASSQGPGHGQF
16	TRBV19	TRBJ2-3	ASSISLRIPPSTDTQY
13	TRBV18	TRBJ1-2	ASSGLTGSDYGYT
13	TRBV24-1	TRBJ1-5	ATSDGGGSNQPQH
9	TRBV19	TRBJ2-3	ATELGDTQY
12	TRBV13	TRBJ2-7	ASSLRGRGYEQY
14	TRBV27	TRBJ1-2	ASSGTSGPPSYGYT
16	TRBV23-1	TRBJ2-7	ASSQSDYMGQGVHEQY
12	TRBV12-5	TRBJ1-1	ASAPGTSNTEAF
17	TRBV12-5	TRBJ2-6	ASTTTGTMVLSGANVLT
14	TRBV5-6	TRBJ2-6	ASSLAASSGANVLT
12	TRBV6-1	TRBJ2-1	ASSETTGYNEQF
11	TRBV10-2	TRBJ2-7	ASSEGGPYEQY
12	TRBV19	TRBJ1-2	ASSANGNPYGYT
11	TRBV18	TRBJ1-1	ASSPGLNTEAF
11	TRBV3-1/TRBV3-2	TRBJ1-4	ASSQVGGEKLF
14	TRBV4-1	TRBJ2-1	ASSQAQGRSYNEQF
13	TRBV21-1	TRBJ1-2	ASSNVRTGGDGYT
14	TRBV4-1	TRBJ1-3	ASSQEVKFSGNTIY
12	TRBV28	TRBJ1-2	ASSLGQGFYGYT
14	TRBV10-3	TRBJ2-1	AISERTRSFYNEQF
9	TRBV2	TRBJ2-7	ASTRAYEQY
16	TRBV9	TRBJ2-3	ASSPKVGQGPSTDTQY
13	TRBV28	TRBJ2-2	ASRAGGGNTGELF
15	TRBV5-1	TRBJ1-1	ASSSSGTGYSGAEAF
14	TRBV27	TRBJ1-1	ASNPRLGKGDTEAF
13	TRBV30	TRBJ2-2	AYTRTGHFTGELF